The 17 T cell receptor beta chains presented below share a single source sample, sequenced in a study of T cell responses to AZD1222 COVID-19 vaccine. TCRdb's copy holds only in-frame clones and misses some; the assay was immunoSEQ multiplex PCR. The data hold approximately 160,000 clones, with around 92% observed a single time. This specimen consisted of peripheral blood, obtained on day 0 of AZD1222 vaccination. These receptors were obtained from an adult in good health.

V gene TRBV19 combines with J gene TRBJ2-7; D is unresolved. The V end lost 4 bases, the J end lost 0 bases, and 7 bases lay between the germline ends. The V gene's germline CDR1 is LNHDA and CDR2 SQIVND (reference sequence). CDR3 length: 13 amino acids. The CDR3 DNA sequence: TGTGCCAGTAGTAACAGAAACTCCTACGAGCAGTACTTC. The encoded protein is CASSNRNSYEQYF.

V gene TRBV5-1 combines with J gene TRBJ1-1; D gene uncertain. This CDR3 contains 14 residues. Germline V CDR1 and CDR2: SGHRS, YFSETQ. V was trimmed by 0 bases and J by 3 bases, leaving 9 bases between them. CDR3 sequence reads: CASSLARVDTEAFF. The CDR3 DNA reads TGCGCCAGCAGCTTGGCACGGGTGGACACTGAAGCTTTCTTT.

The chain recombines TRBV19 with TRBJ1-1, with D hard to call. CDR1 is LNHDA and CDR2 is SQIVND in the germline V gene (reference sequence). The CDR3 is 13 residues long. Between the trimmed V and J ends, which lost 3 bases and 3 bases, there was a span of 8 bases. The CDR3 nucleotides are TGTGCCAGTAGTATGGGGATGCACACTGAAGCTTTCTTT. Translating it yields CASSMGMHTEAFF. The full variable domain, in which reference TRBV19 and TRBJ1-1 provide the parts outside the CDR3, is DGGITQSPKYLFRKEGQNVTLSCEQNLNHDAMYWYRQDPGQGLRLIYYSQIVNDFQKGDIAEGYSVSREKKESFPLTVTSAQKNPTAFYLCASSMGMHTEAFFGQGTRLTVV.

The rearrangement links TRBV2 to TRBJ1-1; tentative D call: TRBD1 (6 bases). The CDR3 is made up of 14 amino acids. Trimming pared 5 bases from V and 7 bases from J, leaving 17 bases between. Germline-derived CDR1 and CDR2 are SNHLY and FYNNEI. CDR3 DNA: TGTGCCAGCAGTCGGGACACAAGTAAAAGTGAAGCTTTCTTT. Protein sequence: CASSRDTSKSEAFF.

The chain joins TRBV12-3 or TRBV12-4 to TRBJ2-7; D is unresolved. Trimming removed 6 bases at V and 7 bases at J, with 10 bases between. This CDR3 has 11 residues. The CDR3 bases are TGTGCCAGCAGCTACGGCCCGGAGCAGTACTTC. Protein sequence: CASSYGPEQYF.

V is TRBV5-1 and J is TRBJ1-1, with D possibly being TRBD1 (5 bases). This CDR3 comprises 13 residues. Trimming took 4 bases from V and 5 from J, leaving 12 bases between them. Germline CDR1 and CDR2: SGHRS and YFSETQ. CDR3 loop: CASSPDSDTEAFF. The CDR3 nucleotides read TGCGCCAGCAGCCCAGACAGCGATACTGAAGCTTTCTTT.

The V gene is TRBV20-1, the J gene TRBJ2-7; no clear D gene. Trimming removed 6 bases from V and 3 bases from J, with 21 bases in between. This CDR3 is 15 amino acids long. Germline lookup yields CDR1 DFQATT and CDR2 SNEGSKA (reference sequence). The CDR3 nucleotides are TGCAGTGCCAGTCAGATGACCCGACACCGCTACGAGCAGTACTTC. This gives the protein CSASQMTRHRYEQYF.

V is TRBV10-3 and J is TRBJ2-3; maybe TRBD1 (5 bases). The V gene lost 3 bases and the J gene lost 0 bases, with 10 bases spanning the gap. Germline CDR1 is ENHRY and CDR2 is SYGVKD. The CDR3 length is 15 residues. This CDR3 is CAISDYSGSTDTQYF. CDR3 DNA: TGTGCCATCAGTGATTACTCAGGGAGCACAGATACGCAGTATTTT.

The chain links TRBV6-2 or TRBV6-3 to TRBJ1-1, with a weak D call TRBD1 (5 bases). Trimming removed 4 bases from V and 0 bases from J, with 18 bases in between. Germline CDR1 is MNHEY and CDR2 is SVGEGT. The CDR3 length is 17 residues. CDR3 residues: CASSSVVPGPVNTEAFF. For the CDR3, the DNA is TGTGCCAGCAGTTCAGTAGTTCCGGGACCGGTGAACACTGAAGCTTTCTTT.

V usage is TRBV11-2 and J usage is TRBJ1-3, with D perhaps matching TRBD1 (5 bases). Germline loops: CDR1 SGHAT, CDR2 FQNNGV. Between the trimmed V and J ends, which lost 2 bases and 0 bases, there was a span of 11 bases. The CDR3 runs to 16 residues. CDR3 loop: CASSLSRDVSGNTIYF. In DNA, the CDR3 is TGTGCCAGCAGCTTATCCCGGGACGTCTCTGGAAACACCATATATTTT.

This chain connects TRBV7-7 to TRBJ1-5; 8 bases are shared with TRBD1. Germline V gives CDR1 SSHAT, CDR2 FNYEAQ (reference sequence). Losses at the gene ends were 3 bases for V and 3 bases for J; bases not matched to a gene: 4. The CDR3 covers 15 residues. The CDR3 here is CASSLDRENNQPQHF. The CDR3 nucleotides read TGTGCCAGCAGCTTGGACAGGGAAAACAATCAGCCCCAGCATTTT.

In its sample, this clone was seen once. CDR3: CASSYSMAANQPQHF. The CDR3 DNA reads TGTGCCAGCAGTTACTCGATGGCGGCCAATCAGCCCCAGCATTTT. The chain employs TRBV6-5 and TRBJ1-5; unclear D gene. V lost 0 bases to trimming and J lost 3 bases, with 9 bases between them. The CDR3 contains 15 residues. Germline CDR1 MNHEY, CDR2 SVGAGI.

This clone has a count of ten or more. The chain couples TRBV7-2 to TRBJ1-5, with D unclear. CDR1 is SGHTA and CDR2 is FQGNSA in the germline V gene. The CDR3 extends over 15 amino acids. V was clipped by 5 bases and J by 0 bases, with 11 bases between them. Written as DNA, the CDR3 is TGTGCCAGCAGCACCGACTATTATAGCAATCAGCCCCAGCATTTT. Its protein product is CASSTDYYSNQPQHF.

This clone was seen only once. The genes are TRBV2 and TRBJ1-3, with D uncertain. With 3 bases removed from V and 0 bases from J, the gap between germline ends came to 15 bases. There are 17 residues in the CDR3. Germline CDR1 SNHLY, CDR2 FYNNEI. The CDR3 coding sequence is TGTGCCAGCAGTGAGCAAGTCTCCTACGTCTCTGGAAACACCATATATTTT. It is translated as CASSEQVSYVSGNTIYF. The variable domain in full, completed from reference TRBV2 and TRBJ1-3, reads EPEVTQTPSHQVTQMGQEVILRCVPISNHLYFYWYRQILGQKVEFLVSFYNNEISEKSEIFDDQFSVERPDGSNFTLKIRSTKLEDSAMYFCASSEQVSYVSGNTIYFGEGSWLTVV.

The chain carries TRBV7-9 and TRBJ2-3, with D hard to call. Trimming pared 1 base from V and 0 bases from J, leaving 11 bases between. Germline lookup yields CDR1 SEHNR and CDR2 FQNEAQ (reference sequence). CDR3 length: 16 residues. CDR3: CASSLGTRPSTDTQYF. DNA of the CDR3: TGTGCCAGCAGCTTAGGGACCAGACCTAGCACAGATACGCAGTATTTT.

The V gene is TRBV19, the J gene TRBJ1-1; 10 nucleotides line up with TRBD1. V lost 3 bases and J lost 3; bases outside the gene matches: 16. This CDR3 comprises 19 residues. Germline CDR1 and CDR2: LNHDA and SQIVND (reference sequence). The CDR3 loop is CASSIRGQGRARVHTEAFF. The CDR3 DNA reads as TGTGCCAGTAGTATTAGGGGACAGGGGAGAGCCAGGGTCCACACTGAAGCTTTCTTT.

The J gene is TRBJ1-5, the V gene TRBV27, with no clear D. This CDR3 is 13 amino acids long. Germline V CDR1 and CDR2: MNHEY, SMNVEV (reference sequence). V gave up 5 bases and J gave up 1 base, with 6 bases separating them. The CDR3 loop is CASSPYSNQPQHF. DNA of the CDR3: TGTGCCAGCAGTCCTTACAGCAATCAGCCCCAGCATTTT.